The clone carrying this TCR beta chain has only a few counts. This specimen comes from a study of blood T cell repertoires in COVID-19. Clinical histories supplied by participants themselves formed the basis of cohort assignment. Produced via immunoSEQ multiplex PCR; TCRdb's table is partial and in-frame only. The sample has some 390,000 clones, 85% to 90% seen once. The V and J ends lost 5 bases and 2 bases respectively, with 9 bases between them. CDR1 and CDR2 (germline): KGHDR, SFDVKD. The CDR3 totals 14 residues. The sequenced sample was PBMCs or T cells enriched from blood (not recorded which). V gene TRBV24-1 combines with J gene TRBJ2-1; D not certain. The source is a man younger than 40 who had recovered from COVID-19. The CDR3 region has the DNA TGTGCCACCAGTGGTTACTCAACCTACAATGAGCAGTTCTTC. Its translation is CATSGYSTYNEQFF.